Listed here are 15 T cell receptor beta chains from one sample, sequenced in a study of T cell repertoires in cytomegalovirus infection. One entry per CDR3 protein, called by TCRdb with MiXCR from the reads. Of around 180,000 distinct CDR3 sequences in the sample, about 20% were seen once. The material sequenced was PBMCs. Receptors originate from a human donor in good health (CMV status not recorded). Some clones in this sample may be carry-over from other donors' samples.

This clonotype was observed at least ten times. CDR3 loop: CASSVSATGQPQHF. The DNA of the CDR3 is TGTGCCAGCAGCGTGTCAGCGACGGGTCAGCCCCAGCATTTT. The chain links TRBV7-2 to TRBJ1-5; D not certain. Trimming left V 5 bases short and J 6 bases short, with 14 bases between. The CDR3 contains 14 residues. The germline V gene encodes CDR1 SGHTA and CDR2 FQGNSA. Variable domain in full (rest from reference TRBV7-2 and TRBJ1-5): GAGVSQSPSNKVTEKGKDVELRCDPISGHTALYWYRQSLGQGLEFLIYFQGNSAPDKSGLPSDRFSAERTGGSVSTLTIQRTQQEDSAVYLCASSVSATGQPQHFGDGTRLSIL.

This clonotype was seen a few times. CDR3 sequence (DNA): TGCGCCAGCAGCTTGGCTAGCGGGGTCACAGATACGCAGTATTTT. It translates to CASSLASGVTDTQYF. V usage is TRBV5-1 and J usage is TRBJ2-3; TRBD2 agrees at 9 bases. The V gene's germline CDR1 is SGHRS and CDR2 YFSETQ. Germline trimming cut 0 bases from V and 2 bases from J; bases unmatched to any gene: 1. This CDR3 is built from 15 residues. Supplemented by reference TRBV5-1 and TRBJ2-3, the full variable domain reads KAGVTQTPRYLIKTRGQQVTLSCSPISGHRSVSWYQQTPGQGLQFLFEYFSETQRNKGNFPGRFSGRQFSNSRSEMNVSTLELGDSALYLCASSLASGVTDTQYFGPGTRLTVL.

There are a few counts of this clonotype. Written as DNA, the CDR3 is TGTGCCACCAGCAGCTACAGGGAAGAGCCCCAGCATTTT. Translation: CATSSYREEPQHF. The chain joins TRBV15 to TRBJ1-5; D is possibly TRBD1 (6 bases). The germline CDR1 and CDR2 sequences are LNHNV and YYDKDF (reference sequence). The CDR3 covers 13 residues. With 3 bases removed from V and 8 bases from J, the gap between germline ends came to 11 bases. Supplemented by reference TRBV15 and TRBJ1-5, the full variable domain reads DAMVIQNPRYQVTQFGKPVTLSCSQTLNHNVMYWYQQKSSQAPKLLFHYYDKDFNNEADTPDNFQSRRPNTSFCFLDIRSPGLGDTAMYLCATSSYREEPQHFGDGTRLSIL.

This clonotype showed up many times. The chain employs TRBV7-8 and TRBJ1-4, with TRBD1 matching over 7 bases. This CDR3 is 14 amino acids long. CDR1 and CDR2 from the germline V gene are SGHVS and FQNEAQ. With V trimmed by 1 base and J by 8 bases, 4 bases remained unmatched. The CDR3 DNA reads as TGTGCCAGCAGCTTAGACAGGGGCAGGGAAAAACTGTTTTTT. Translated, it gives CASSLDRGREKLFF.

V and J are TRBV7-9 and TRBJ1-1, with a weak D call TRBD1 (5 bases). Germline V lookup: CDR1 SEHNR, CDR2 FQNEAQ (reference sequence). The CDR3 length is 15 residues. V shed 2 bases and J shed 2 bases, with 12 bases lying between them. The CDR3 sequence: CASSLTGDRNTEAFF. DNA of the CDR3: TGTGCCAGCAGCTTAACCGGAGACAGAAACACTGAAGCTTTCTTT.

The gene calls are TRBV19 and TRBJ1-1; 7 nucleotides align to TRBD1. CDR1 is LNHDA and CDR2 is SQIVND in the germline V gene (reference sequence). V trimming: 2 bases; J trimming: 5 bases; junction bases outside the gene matches: 2. The CDR3 runs to 13 residues. CDR3 region: CASSITGETEAFF. The CDR3 DNA sequence: TGTGCCAGTAGTATAACAGGGGAGACTGAAGCTTTCTTT.

This chain joins TRBV2 and TRBJ1-1; no clear D gene. Germline V gene data show CDR1 as SNHLY and CDR2 as FYNNEI. V was clipped by 5 bases and J by 0 bases, with 13 bases between them. This CDR3 region has 15 residues. In DNA, the CDR3 is TGTGCCAGCAGTTCCCAACCCACATTGAACACTGAAGCTTTCTTT. Translated, it gives CASSSQPTLNTEAFF.

This clonotype was recorded a few times. The rearrangement links TRBV6-5 to TRBJ1-3, with TRBD1 as a possible D gene (5 bases). Trimming shortened V by 4 bases and J by 2 bases, and 15 bases separated the two germline ends. Germline V gene lookup returns CDR1 MNHEY and CDR2 SVGAGI. This CDR3 comprises 16 residues. Here the CDR3 DNA reads TGTGCCAGCAGTTCGGCCGGGACCGCACCTGGAAACACCATATATTTT. Protein: CASSSAGTAPGNTIYF.

J is TRBJ2-7 and V is TRBV5-1; 11 positions match TRBD1. The CDR3 loop spans 17 amino acids. Per the germline V gene, CDR1 is SGHRS and CDR2 is YFSETQ. Trimming cost V 4 bases and J 1 base; bases outside gene matches: 10. CDR3: CASSVSAGTGGSYEQYF. For the CDR3, the DNA is TGCGCCAGCAGCGTGTCAGCTGGGACAGGGGGTTCCTACGAGCAGTACTTC.

This clonotype was observed a handful of times. The chain has TRBV7-9 and TRBJ2-1; D unresolved. CDR1 is SEHNR and CDR2 is FQNEAQ in the germline V gene (reference sequence). V shed 0 bases and J shed 5 bases, with 11 bases lying between them. The CDR3 spans 15 residues. CDR3: CASSLAGWGNNEQFF. DNA of the CDR3: TGTGCCAGCAGCTTAGCCGGGTGGGGAAACAATGAGCAGTTCTTC.

A note on this clonotype: This could be a read error, since a much larger clone is one nucleotide away. This chain connects TRBV7-2 to TRBJ2-7; D unresolved. Germline V lookup: CDR1 SGHTA, CDR2 FQGNSA. CDR3 length: 12 amino acids. As DNA, the CDR3 is TGTGCCAGCAGCGTAAGCTCCTACGAGCTGTACTTC. This sequence encodes CASSVSSYELYF.

This clonotype was recorded many times. The J gene is TRBJ2-2, the V gene TRBV6-2 or TRBV6-3, with TRBD2 matching 9 bases. Germline lookup yields CDR1 MNHEY and CDR2 SVGEGT. Trimming took 3 bases from V and 5 from J; bases not matched to a gene: 7. The CDR3 totals 16 residues. Here the CDR3 DNA reads TGTGCCAGCAGTTATTCTAGCGGGGCACTAACCGGGGAGCTGTTTTTT. Its translation: CASSYSSGALTGELFF.

A few counts support this clonotype. A single base separates this from a much larger clone, so it may be a read error. The chain recombines TRBV7-8 with TRBJ1-2; D is perhaps TRBD1 (6 bases). Trimming took off 4 bases at V and 8 bases at J, with 23 bases between the two ends. The germline V gene has CDR1 SGHVS and CDR2 FQNEAQ. The CDR3 has 16 amino acids. The CDR3 protein is CASSSYGGARAAGYTF. DNA for the CDR3: TGTGCCAGCAGCTCGTACGGGGGGGCGCGCGCCGCGGGCTACACCTTC.

This clonotype was seen repeatedly, ten times or more. The V call is TRBV28, the J call TRBJ2-4; perhaps TRBD1 as D (6 bases). The CDR3 loop spans 14 amino acids. Trimming removed 6 bases at V and 4 bases at J, with 13 bases between. Per germline, CDR1 MDHEN and CDR2 SYDVKM. This chain's CDR3 is CASRPPGAKNIQYF. The CDR3 DNA is TGTGCCAGCAGGCCGCCAGGGGCGAAAAACATTCAGTACTTC.

This clonotype was seen many times. The J gene is TRBJ1-6, the V gene TRBV2; no clear D. The CDR3 length is 14 residues. CDR1 SNHLY and CDR2 FYNNEI come from the germline V gene. Trimming took off 1 base at V and 10 bases at J, with 11 bases between the two ends. The CDR3 loop is CASSEGGAGSPLHF. The CDR3 DNA reads as TGTGCCAGCAGTGAAGGGGGAGCCGGGTCACCCCTCCACTTT.